This T cell receptor beta chain was documented in a study of spatial heterogeneity in lung cancer. Study summary: The authors sequenced available follow-up PBMC samples, taken a median of roughly 2 years after resection.

Time point denoted: blood at routine non-recurrence follow-up after resection. One entry per CDR3 protein results from TCRdb running MiXCR on the 5' RACE reads. The table records under 150,000 distinct CDR3 sequences, 11% of them present only once. The V end lost 1 base, the J end lost 8 bases, and 21 bases lay between the germline ends. Germline V gene data show CDR1 as SEHNR and CDR2 as FQNEAQ (reference sequence). The CDR3 is 18 residues long. The TCR sequence derives from a female donor with early-stage non-small cell lung cancer. Source: PBMCs, taken at follow-up. This rearrangement joins TRBV7-9 to TRBJ1-6; D is possibly TRBD1 (6 bases). The CDR3 protein is CASSLGEATGLRHSPLHF. The CDR3 DNA reads TGTGCCAGCAGCTTAGGCGAAGCAACAGGGTTAAGACATTCACCCCTCCACTTT.